What follows is one T cell receptor (beta chain) and its context. The data originate from a study of blood T cell repertoires in COVID-19. As for the study in general: The United States, Italy and Spain provided the acute and convalescent COVID-19 samples.

Those who participated ranged in age from 18 to 89 years and resided in about two dozen US areas. Cohorts were determined from participant-reported clinical history. Repertoires were generated with immunoSEQ multiplex PCR, while TCRdb's copy carries only in-frame clones and drops some. The repertoire consists of over 200,000 clones, with around 84% occurring once and the leading ten covering roughly 16%. The CDR3 length is 18 residues. Germline V lookup: CDR1 SGHDN, CDR2 FVKESK. Trimming took 0 bases from V and 4 from J; bases not matched to a gene: 8. The rearrangement uses TRBV14 and TRBJ1-4; 10 bases are shared with TRBD1. Sequencing was done on a sample of PBMCs or T cells enriched from blood (not recorded which). This receptor was taken from a young man who had recovered from COVID-19. As DNA, the CDR3 is TGTGCCAGCAGCCAAGACACGGGGACAGGGGTGAATAATGAAAAACTGTTTTTT. Translation gives CASSQDTGTGVNNEKLFF.